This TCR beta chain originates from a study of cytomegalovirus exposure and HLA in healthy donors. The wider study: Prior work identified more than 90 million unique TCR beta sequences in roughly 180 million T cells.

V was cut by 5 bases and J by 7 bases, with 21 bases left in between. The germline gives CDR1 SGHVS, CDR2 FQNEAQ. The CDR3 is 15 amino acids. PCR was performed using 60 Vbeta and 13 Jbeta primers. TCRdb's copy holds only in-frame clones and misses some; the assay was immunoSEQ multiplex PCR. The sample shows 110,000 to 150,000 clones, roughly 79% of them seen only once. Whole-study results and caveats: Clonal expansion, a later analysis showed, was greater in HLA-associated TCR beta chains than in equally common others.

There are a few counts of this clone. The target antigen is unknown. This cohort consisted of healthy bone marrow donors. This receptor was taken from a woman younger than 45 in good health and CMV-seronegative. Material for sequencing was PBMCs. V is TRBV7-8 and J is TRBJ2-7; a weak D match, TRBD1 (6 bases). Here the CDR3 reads CASSPYTGQSEEQYF. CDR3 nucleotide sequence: TGTGCCAGCAGCCCATATACCGGACAGTCTGAAGAGCAGTACTTC.